Below, 20 T cell receptor beta chains from the same sample are listed, as sequenced in a study of vaccination and CD4 T cells after COVID-19. Antigens for these TCRs are unknown. Treatment here: roughly ten-day PBMC culture with coronavirus spike peptide pools or control peptides (ViraFEST assay). Scientists ran DNA taken from cultured CD4+ T cells through the Oncomine TCR Beta short-read assay for sequencing. In TCRdb, the PCR reads were re-called with MiXCR into one record per CDR3 protein. The sample has more than 12,000 distinct CDR3 sequences, about 48% seen once. Specimen: CD4+ T cells from blood, cultured in vitro. The source is a human donor who had recovered from COVID-19.

This clonotype was counted a few times. The chain employs TRBV6-1 and TRBJ1-1; 11 positions match TRBD1. The CDR3 is made up of 13 amino acids. Germline V gene data show CDR1 as MNHNS and CDR2 as SASEGT. The ends lost 8 bases at V and 11 bases at J; junction bases unmatched: 10. The CDR3 nucleotides are TGTGCCAGCGATGTGGGACAGGGGGTATCGGCTTTCTTT. It translates to CASDVGQGVSAFF.

This clonotype was seen a handful of times. V usage is TRBV6-1 and J usage is TRBJ1-2; 9 bases align to TRBD1. V was clipped by 10 bases and J by 7 bases; unmatched bases: 16. Looked up from germline, CDR1 is MNHNS and CDR2 is SASEGT. The CDR3 has 15 residues. The CDR3 protein is CATAGVGQGPLGYTF. The DNA of the CDR3 is TGTGCCACCGCGGGGGTAGGACAGGGGCCTCTTGGCTACACCTTC.

This clonotype was counted between two and nine times. The chain has TRBV24-1 and TRBJ2-1; TRBD2 agrees at 9 bases. There are 16 residues in the CDR3. The V and J ends lost 5 bases and 0 bases, in that order; junction bases with no gene match: 4. Looked up from germline, CDR1 is KGHDR and CDR2 is SFDVKD. The CDR3 loop is CATSGTSGYSYNEQFF. The DNA for the CDR3 is TGTGCCACCAGTGGTACTAGCGGGTACTCCTACAATGAGCAGTTCTTC.

The V and J genes are TRBV2 and TRBJ2-7; no clear D gene. Looked up from germline, CDR1 is SNHLY and CDR2 is FYNNEI. The germline V and J ends were trimmed by 8 bases and 6 bases, with 8 bases remaining between them. The length of the CDR3 is 10 residues. This CDR3 is CASGFAEQYF. The CDR3 region has the DNA TGTGCCAGCGGATTTGCCGAGCAGTACTTC.

This clonotype was seen more than once but under ten times. The genes are TRBV11-3 and TRBJ2-5; D is uncertain. Trimming removed 3 bases at V and 4 bases at J, with 9 bases between. CDR1 is SGHNT and CDR2 is YENEEA in the germline V gene. The CDR3 totals 13 residues. In DNA, the CDR3 is TGTGCCAGCAGCTTGCAGTGGGGAGAGACCCAGTACTTC. Translating it yields CASSLQWGETQYF.

The gene calls are TRBV28 and TRBJ2-7, with D possibly matching TRBD1 (5 bases). The V gene lost 3 bases and the J gene lost 3 bases, with 15 bases spanning the gap. The CDR3 runs 15 residues. Germline loops: CDR1 MDHEN, CDR2 SYDVKM. This CDR3 is CASSFETTALYEQYF. DNA of the CDR3: TGTGCCAGCAGTTTTGAGACGACAGCACTCTACGAGCAGTACTTC.

This clonotype was picked up a small number of times. The rearrangement links TRBV6-2 or TRBV6-3 to TRBJ1-5; D is undetermined. The ends were cut back, 0 bases at V and 9 bases at J, with 15 bases in the middle. The CDR3 is 15 amino acids. Germline V gene data show CDR1 as MNHEY and CDR2 as SVGEGT. The CDR3 nucleotides are TGTGCCAGCAGTTACTCATCAGGATCCCCGGGGCCCCAGCATTTT. This translates into CASSYSSGSPGPQHF.

This clonotype has just a few counts. V usage is TRBV7-2 and J usage is TRBJ2-1; D is possibly TRBD1 or TRBD2 (5 bases each). The CDR3 runs 14 residues. Trimming cost V 1 base and J 14 bases, with 18 bases left between them. Per germline, CDR1 SGHTA and CDR2 FQGNSA. The CDR3 DNA reads as TGTGCCAGCAGCTTAGAACCGGGACGCAAACGGGAGTTCTTC. It yields the protein CASSLEPGRKREFF.

The chain employs TRBV11-3 and TRBJ2-3; D is unclear. The CDR3 spans 14 residues. The V end was cut by 5 bases, the J end by 0 bases, with 9 bases between. In germline, CDR1 is SGHNT, CDR2 YENEEA. The CDR3 sequence: CASSPRTSTDTQYF. As DNA, the CDR3 is TGTGCCAGCAGCCCGCGAACTAGCACAGATACGCAGTATTTT.

The chain has TRBV2 and TRBJ1-5, with TRBD1 matching over 9 bases. The CDR3 loop spans 14 amino acids. Germline CDR1 and CDR2: SNHLY and FYNNEI. V shed 4 bases, J shed 2 bases, and the junction held 0 bases outside the gene matches. The CDR3 region has the DNA TGTGCCAGCAGTGGGACAGGGGGCAATCAGCCCCAGCATTTT. It translates to CASSGTGGNQPQHF.

The V gene is TRBV5-1, the J gene TRBJ2-7; 9 bases are shared with TRBD1. This CDR3 comprises 14 residues. The J segment lost 5 bases and the V segment lost 3 bases, leaving 6 bases of the junction unmatched. Germline V gene lookup returns CDR1 SGHRS and CDR2 YFSETQ. The CDR3 DNA reads TGCGCCAGCAGCTCACAGGGGGCATCTAACGAGCAGTACTTC. Encoded protein: CASSSQGASNEQYF.

CDR3 amino acids: CASSLSGGREQYF. The CDR3 region has the DNA TGTGCCAGCAGTTTATCAGGGGGTCGCGAGCAGTACTTC. The rearrangement links TRBV12-3 or TRBV12-4 to TRBJ2-7; the match to TRBD1 covers 7 bases. V lost 2 bases and J lost 6; bases outside the gene matches: 4. The CDR3 is 13 residues long.

The chain joins TRBV20-1 to TRBJ2-3; TRBD2 agrees at 9 bases. The germline gives CDR1 DFQATT, CDR2 SNEGSKA (reference sequence). Losses at the gene ends were 7 bases for V and 6 bases for J; bases not matched to a gene: 11. This CDR3 has 14 residues. CDR3 coding DNA: TGCAGTGTTTATAGCGGGAGTAATGCGGATACGCAGTATTTT. This codes for CSVYSGSNADTQYF.

The chain is built from TRBV6-1 and TRBJ1-6, with D perhaps matching TRBD1 (5 bases). CDR1 and CDR2 from the germline V gene are MNHNS and SASEGT. This CDR3 is 13 amino acids long. Trimming pared 5 bases from V and 6 bases from J, leaving 8 bases between. CDR3 region: CASSRDFNSPLHF. In nucleotides, the CDR3 is TGTGCCAGCAGTAGGGACTTTAATTCACCCCTCCACTTT.

The chain employs TRBV23-1 and TRBJ1-2, with 7 bases aligning to TRBD1. TRBV23-1 is classed as an ORF, of uncertain function. The CDR3 runs to 13 residues. V gave up 7 bases and J gave up 4 bases; unmatched junction bases: 6. The CDR3 sequence is CASTGTVGYGYTF. CDR3 nucleotide sequence: TGCGCCAGCACCGGGACAGTTGGCTATGGCTACACCTTC.

The CDR3 nucleotides read TGTGCCAGCAGTTCCCGGGACAGGGGGGACACCGGGGAGCTGTTTTTT. It yields the protein CASSSRDRGDTGELFF. The V call is TRBV7-9, the J call TRBJ2-2, with TRBD1 matching over 11 bases. This CDR3 spans 16 amino acids. CDR1 and CDR2 (germline): SEHNR, FQNEAQ (reference sequence). The V and J ends lost 6 bases and 3 bases, in that order; junction bases with no gene match: 6.

This chain links TRBV7-2 with TRBJ2-5; D might be TRBD1 or TRBD2, each matching 5 bases. The CDR3 covers 13 residues. The V end was cut by 5 bases, the J end by 7 bases, with 14 bases between. Germline CDR1 is SGHTA and CDR2 is FQGNSA. The CDR3 nucleotides are TGTGCCAGCAGCCCGGGGCCTGGAGGGACCCAGTACTTC. Translation: CASSPGPGGTQYF.

V gene TRBV18 combines with J gene TRBJ2-5; TRBD1 agrees at 10 bases. The CDR3 has 19 amino acids. The germline V gene has CDR1 KGHSH and CDR2 LQKENI. V shed 4 bases and J 2 bases; nucleotides not matched to a gene: 16. The CDR3 nucleotides read TGTGCCAGCTCACGACAGGGGGCGCATTCCTGGGGATTACAAGAGACCCAGTACTTC. Translated, it gives CASSRQGAHSWGLQETQYF.

The J gene is TRBJ2-5, the V gene TRBV5-1, with 8 bases fitting TRBD1. Trimming cost V 2 bases and J 4 bases; bases outside gene matches: 1. This CDR3 has 13 residues. CDR1 is SGHRS and CDR2 is YFSETQ in the germline V gene. CDR3 coding DNA: TGCGCCAGCAGCTTAGGACAGGGAGAGACCCAGTACTTC. This sequence encodes CASSLGQGETQYF.

The V gene is TRBV7-2, the J gene TRBJ2-1; 13 nucleotides line up with TRBD2. The CDR3 sequence is 15 residues long. The germline gives CDR1 SGHTA, CDR2 FQGNSA. Trimming removed 5 bases from V and 10 bases from J; junction bases left unmatched: 8. The CDR3: CASSLTSGGAREQFF. As DNA, the CDR3 is TGTGCCAGCAGCCTAACTAGCGGGGGGGCCCGGGAGCAGTTCTTC.